The 21 T cell receptor beta chains in this list originate from one sample, sequenced in a study of cytomegalovirus exposure and HLA in healthy donors. Primers for the PCR totalled 60 Vbeta and 13 Jbeta. Only in-frame clones appear in the TCRdb table, and some are missing; sequencing was by immunoSEQ multiplex PCR. Seen here are about 93,000 clones, about 81% observed once, and the top ten hold 3% to 3.5%. Sequencing input: PBMCs. Source of these receptors: a woman aged 40-49 years in good health and CMV-seronegative.

The chain joins TRBV18 to TRBJ1-1, with 7 positions matching TRBD1. CDR3 size: 17 residues. Germline CDR1 is KGHSH and CDR2 is LQKENI. Trimming removed 3 bases from V and 1 base from J; junction bases left unmatched: 11. The CDR3 reads CASSPLRQGLSNTEAFF. The CDR3 coding sequence is TGTGCCAGCTCACCCCTACGACAGGGTCTCTCGAACACTGAAGCTTTCTTT. Combining the CDR3 with reference TRBV18 and TRBJ1-1 gives the whole variable domain NAGVMQNPRHLVRRRGQEARLRCSPMKGHSHVYWYRQLPEEGLKFMVYLQKENIIDESGMPKERFSAEFPKEGPSILRIQQVVRGDSAAYFCASSPLRQGLSNTEAFFGQGTRLTVV.

This clone was recorded once. The chain links TRBV29-1 to TRBJ2-7; tentative D call: TRBD1 (6 bases). The CDR3 sequence is 11 residues long. Germline V gives CDR1 SQVTM, CDR2 ANQGSEA. Trimming stripped 6 bases from V and 3 bases from J, with 9 bases between. The CDR3 protein is CSVGQNYEQYF. CDR3 DNA: TGCAGCGTCGGACAGAACTACGAGCAGTACTTC.

This clone was counted a single time. The chain couples TRBV18 to TRBJ2-6; D might be TRBD1 (5 bases). From germline, CDR1 is KGHSH and CDR2 LQKENI. The CDR3 has 16 amino acids. The V end lost 1 base, the J end lost 0 bases, and 7 bases lay between the germline ends. The chain's CDR3 is CASSPQGNSGANVLTF. CDR3 DNA: TGTGCCAGCTCACCACAGGGGAACTCTGGGGCCAACGTCCTGACTTTC.

The sample holds one count of this clone. This chain uses TRBV7-2 with TRBJ1-1, with unresolved D. CDR1 SGHTA and CDR2 FQGNSA come from the germline V gene. Trimming stripped 3 bases from V and 4 bases from J, with 6 bases between. The CDR3 contains 12 residues. DNA of the CDR3: TGTGCCAGCAGCTTGGGAGCCACTGAAGCTTTCTTT. Translating it yields CASSLGATEAFF.

This chain links TRBV27 with TRBJ2-1; 11 nucleotides agree with TRBD2. J was trimmed by 6 bases and V by 4 bases; bases with no gene match: 5. The CDR3 totals 15 residues. Germline V gene lookup returns CDR1 MNHEY and CDR2 SMNVEV (reference sequence). The DNA for the CDR3 is TGTGCCAGCAGTTCTGGGACTAGCGGCTCCAATGAGCAGTTCTTC. Protein product: CASSSGTSGSNEQFF.

With regard to this clone: An end of the junction differs from the germline gene, which may be a read error. The chain couples TRBV6-1 to TRBJ2-7; D remains ambiguous. The germline V gene encodes CDR1 MNHNS and CDR2 SASEGT. This CDR3 contains 14 residues. The CDR3 DNA is TGTGCCAGCAGAGAAGGATGGGCCTCGTACGAGCAGTACTTC. It is translated as CASREGWASYEQYF.

The V call is TRBV7-2, the J call TRBJ2-3; 10 positions match TRBD2. The trim removed 4 bases at V and 7 bases at J, leaving 8 bases unmatched. This CDR3 is built from 15 residues. Germline lookup yields CDR1 SGHTA and CDR2 FQGNSA. The CDR3 here is CASSSEAGGLYTQYF. CDR3 coding DNA: TGTGCCAGCAGCTCCGAAGCGGGAGGGCTATATACGCAGTATTTT.

The rearrangement joins TRBV19 to TRBJ1-2; D possibly corresponds to TRBD1 (6 bases). Germline loops: CDR1 LNHDA, CDR2 SQIVND (reference sequence). The CDR3 loop spans 13 amino acids. V was trimmed by 6 bases and J by 5 bases, leaving 13 bases between them. The CDR3 region has the DNA TGTGCCAGTAGCTTAACAGGGAAGTATGGCTACACCTTC. This codes for CASSLTGKYGYTF.

V usage is TRBV4-3 and J usage is TRBJ1-2; TRBD1 agrees at 7 bases. The V and J ends lost 0 bases and 2 bases, in that order; junction bases with no gene match: 6. The CDR3 totals 16 residues. Germline V CDR1 and CDR2: LGHNA, YSLEER. In DNA, the CDR3 is TGCGCCAGCAGCCAAGAGGGGGACAGCCTCAACTATGGCTACACCTTC. It yields the protein CASSQEGDSLNYGYTF.

The chain combines TRBV6-1 with TRBJ2-7; TRBD2 is a possible D gene (5 bases). CDR3 size: 15 residues. The germline V and J ends were trimmed by 6 bases and 2 bases, with 17 bases remaining between them. CDR1 and CDR2 (germline): MNHNS, SASEGT. As DNA, the CDR3 is TGTGCCAGCAGCCCCCGCGGAGCGGACGCCTACGAGCAGTACTTC. This translates into CASSPRGADAYEQYF.

V is TRBV5-1 and J is TRBJ2-1; 9 bases align to TRBD1. The CDR3 loop spans 13 amino acids. The J segment lost 9 bases and the V segment lost 1 base, leaving 2 bases of the junction unmatched. Germline V CDR1 and CDR2: SGHRS, YFSETQ. CDR3 coding DNA: TGCGCCAGCAGCTTGATGACAGGGGGTGAGCAGTTCTTC. Translation gives CASSLMTGGEQFF.

The chain has TRBV6-5 and TRBJ2-5; D is unclear. TRBJ2-7 matches the DNA end more closely, so the J call is doubtful. CDR1 and CDR2 from the germline V gene are MNHEY and SVGAGI. This CDR3 is 15 amino acids long. This CDR3 reads CASSYSNAGDYEQYF. Here the CDR3 DNA reads TGTGCCAGCAGTTACTCGAATGCAGGAGACTACGAGCAGTACTTC.

This clone showed up just a few times. One end of the junction fails to match germline, which may point to a read error. The chain recombines TRBV2 with TRBJ1-5, with D hard to call. There are 14 residues in the CDR3. Germline assignment: CDR1 SNHLY and CDR2 FYNNEI. The CDR3 reads CATSGPGSNQPQHF. The CDR3 region has the DNA TGTGCCACCAGTGGACCGGGGAGCAATCAGCCCCAGCATTTT.

This clone has ten or more counts. The CDR3 bases are TGTGCCAGCAGCTCCGGAGTTACTGAAGCTTTCTTT. This encodes CASSSGVTEAFF. The chain couples TRBV27 to TRBJ1-1, with D unclear. Germline CDR1 reads MNHEY; CDR2 reads SMNVEV (reference sequence). V gave up 6 bases and J gave up 5 bases, with 10 bases separating them. CDR3 length equals 12 residues.

This clone was detected a few times. This rearrangement joins TRBV2 to TRBJ2-7; tentative D call: TRBD2 (7 bases). CDR3 length: 14 residues. V was shortened by 8 bases and J by 7 bases, with 21 bases between the two germline ends. The V gene's germline CDR1 is SNHLY and CDR2 FYNNEI. The CDR3 nucleotides read TGTGCCAGCCCCCCCGGGGAGGGGGTGGGAGAGCAGTACTTC. It encodes CASPPGEGVGEQYF.

The chain recombines TRBV6-4 with TRBJ2-1; 10 bases line up with TRBD2. This CDR3 is 16 amino acids long. Trimming removed 0 bases from V and 8 bases from J; junction bases left unmatched: 7. The germline V gene encodes CDR1 MRHNA and CDR2 SNTAGT. CDR3 in DNA: TGTGCCAGCAGTGACTCGGGAGCGGGAGGGGTAGATGAGCAGTTCTTC. Its protein product is CASSDSGAGGVDEQFF.

The rearrangement uses TRBV7-8 and TRBJ2-7; TRBD2 matches 7 bases. The junction had 10 bases not matched to a gene; V was cut back by 5 bases and J by 3 bases. Germline CDR1 and CDR2: SGHVS and FQNEAQ. This CDR3 has 15 amino acids. This CDR3 reads CASSPRGRALYEQYF. CDR3 in DNA: TGTGCCAGCAGCCCCCGAGGGAGGGCCCTCTACGAGCAGTACTTC.

The chain is built from TRBV28 and TRBJ2-7; no clear D. Looked up from germline, CDR1 is MDHEN and CDR2 is SYDVKM. Trimming removed 5 bases at V and 2 bases at J, with 13 bases between. This CDR3 contains 14 residues. The chain's CDR3 is CASSPTLYPYEQYF. CDR3 bases: TGTGCCAGCAGTCCCACATTATACCCCTACGAGCAGTACTTC.

V and J are TRBV27 and TRBJ2-1, with 8 nucleotides matching TRBD2. The germline CDR1 and CDR2 sequences are MNHEY and SMNVEV (reference sequence). The length of the CDR3 is 19 residues. V was clipped by 6 bases and J by 0 bases; unmatched bases: 16. CDR3 amino acids: CASRRDSLRTSYSYNEQFF. The CDR3 DNA reads TGTGCCAGCAGACGTGACAGCCTTAGGACTAGCTACTCCTACAATGAGCAGTTCTTC.

The chain recombines TRBV5-1 with TRBJ1-2, with D perhaps TRBD1 (5 bases). This CDR3 has 16 residues. Looked up from germline, CDR1 is SGHRS and CDR2 is YFSETQ. V gave up 1 base and J gave up 7 bases, with 20 bases separating them. The CDR3 spells CASSLTGGSDRGGYTF. CDR3 nucleotide sequence: TGCGCCAGCAGCTTGACGGGGGGGTCGGACCGCGGTGGCTACACCTTC. The full variable domain, its missing parts supplied by reference TRBV5-1 and TRBJ1-2, is KAGVTQTPRYLIKTRGQQVTLSCSPISGHRSVSWYQQTPGQGLQFLFEYFSETQRNKGNFPGRFSGRQFSNSRSEMNVSTLELGDSALYLCASSLTGGSDRGGYTFGSGTRLTVV.

V and J are TRBV2 and TRBJ1-1, with 8 bases matching TRBD1. Looked up from germline, CDR1 is SNHLY and CDR2 is FYNNEI. The V and J ends lost 4 bases and 5 bases, in that order; junction bases with no gene match: 3. This CDR3 spans 13 amino acids. CDR3 sequence reads: CASSAQGATEAFF. The CDR3 nucleotides are TGTGCCAGCAGTGCCCAGGGGGCGACTGAAGCTTTCTTT.